This TCR beta chain originates from a study of blood T cell repertoires in COVID-19. This CDR3 contains 14 residues. Trimming pared 5 bases from V and 4 bases from J, leaving 11 bases between. From germline, CDR1 is MNHEY and CDR2 SVGAGI. Only in-frame clones appear in the TCRdb table, and some are missing; sequencing was by immunoSEQ multiplex PCR. The sample lists 200,000 to 250,000 clones, around 89% seen once, with 5% to 6.5% in the top ten. Sample: peripheral blood. The TCR sequence derives from a woman aged 25 to 39 with COVID-19, enrolled during active disease. This chain connects TRBV6-5 to TRBJ1-4; weak D call: TRBD1 (5 bases). CDR3 in DNA: TGTGCCAGCAGTAGGGACTTTTATAATGAAAAACTGTTTTTT. Its protein is CASSRDFYNEKLFF.